This entry concerns a single TCR beta chain. V trimming: 5 bases; J trimming: 4 bases; junction bases outside the gene matches: 7. Germline CDR1 MDHEN, CDR2 SYDVKM. CDR3 length: 15 residues. The entry originates in a study of blood T cell repertoires in COVID-19. Per the study methods: Estimation of nucleated cell counts was performed using reference gene primer amplification. Profiled with immunoSEQ multiplex PCR; TCRdb holds only in-frame clones, not every one. V and J calls plus clone size are reproduced from that table; the DNA served to infer D and trimming. The sample has 55,000 to 85,000 clones; about 80% are singletons.

The sample comprised peripheral blood. This clonotype originated in a woman in her seventies with acute or convalescent COVID-19. This chain joins TRBV28 and TRBJ2-3, with 9 bases aligning to TRBD1. The CDR3 coding sequence is TGTGCCAGCAGTATTACAGGGGGCCTCGCAGATACGCAGTATTTT. This codes for CASSITGGLADTQYF.